The rows below give T cell receptor beta chains drawn from one sample of a study of CD8 T cells in Susac syndrome. TCRdb re-called the immunoSEQ multiplex PCR reads through MiXCR, storing one row per CDR3 protein. The repertoire holds fewer than 100,000 distinct CDR3 sequences, about 91% seen once, with 0.5% to 0.6% in the top ten. The specimen was CD8+ T cells from PBMCs. These TCRs come from a human donor with multiple sclerosis. Both conserved end residues are trimmed from each CDR3. Each record gives: J gene, V gene, CDR3 protein.

>TRBJ2-1|TRBV13
ASSPGVAGENEQF
>TRBJ2-3|TRBV12-3/TRBV12-4
ASRAASGGPTDTQY
>TRBJ2-2|TRBV9
ASSPGPGELF
>TRBJ1-5|TRBV20-1
SANTGGQPQH
>TRBJ1-6|TRBV7-9
ASSSATGGNSPLH
>TRBJ1-5|TRBV27
ASSLQGLNQPQH
>TRBJ2-2|TRBV6-2/TRBV6-3
ASSEDRGITGELF
>TRBJ2-7|TRBV27
ASSRTPQYEQY
>TRBJ2-2|TRBV10-3
AISGQGNTGELF
>TRBJ2-1|TRBV5-6
ASSGGFLPPDEQF
>TRBJ2-1|TRBV7-8
ASSYRSTGVPYNEQF
>TRBJ2-1|TRBV9
ASSVSKEAGTAYNEQF
>TRBJ2-3|TRBV2
ARIVPSTDTQY
>TRBJ2-2|TRBV19
ASSTGTGARWELF
>TRBJ1-1|TRBV10-3
AIRGQGITEAF
>TRBJ1-1|TRBV7-6
ASTTEAGPLNTEAF
>TRBJ2-7|TRBV15
ATSSPDRGFLEQY
>TRBJ2-4|TRBV2
ASRPSDRVNIQY
>TRBJ2-3|TRBV20-1
SARYGLAVPDTQY
>TRBJ1-5|TRBV27
ASSLGQGHQPQH
>TRBJ1-2|TRBV5-4
ASSITKGRDGYT
>TRBJ2-7|TRBV28
ASSFGDSSYEQY
>TRBJ1-1|TRBV6-6
ASSLGAPLNTEAF
>TRBJ1-5|TRBV5-6
ASSLGQGGQPQH
>TRBJ1-4|TRBV28
ASSLGGPATNEKLF
>TRBJ1-1|TRBV6-2/TRBV6-3
ASSLMTPLLPTEAF
>TRBJ2-6|TRBV6-5
ASSYSKDGANVLT
>TRBJ2-1|TRBV4-2
ASSQAGREAYNEQF
>TRBJ2-6|TRBV3-1
ASSHPPGGISGANVLT
>TRBJ1-1|TRBV19
ASSILNTEAF
>TRBJ2-2|TRBV23-1
AHGTSGSPSTGELF
>TRBJ2-5|TRBV11-2
ASSPRLVSQETQY
>TRBJ2-7|TRBV6-1
ASRGAPGEQY
>TRBJ2-3|TRBV5-1
ASSLEERGPDTQY
>TRBJ2-5|TRBV5-4
ASSFRETQY
>TRBJ1-4|TRBV19
ASSSGTMRTNEKLF
>TRBJ1-5|TRBV27
ASSPILDRGRQPQH
>TRBJ2-1|TRBV20-1
SATGLAGELSSYNEQF
>TRBJ2-2|TRBV29-1
SVAGLVATGELF
>TRBJ2-5|TRBV7-3
ASSDPTRGETQY
>TRBJ2-2|TRBV6-1
ASSPPDTTGELF
>TRBJ2-5|TRBV18
ASSPLGRTQETQY
>TRBJ1-1|TRBV19
ASSLMTGNTEAF
>TRBJ1-2|TRBV20-1
SAGPRDRDWANYGYT
>TRBJ2-5|TRBV6-1
ASSDLGDGPQETQY
>TRBJ2-7|TRBV3-1
ASSPLAGVTYEQY
>TRBJ1-1|TRBV20-1
SARGVAKEAF